The rows below give T cell receptor beta chains drawn from one sample of a study of beta chain features in type 1 diabetes. Profiled with immunoSEQ multiplex PCR; TCRdb holds only in-frame clones, not every one. There are over 150,000 clones in the sample; around 8.4% occur only once, and 0.45% to 0.6% lies in the top ten. Sequences were obtained from central memory CD4+ T cells from blood. The receptor set was obtained from a woman under 30 with type 1 diabetes. Each CDR3 is given with its conserved first and last residue. The order of the fields is J gene, D gene, V gene, clone size, CDR3 DNA, CDR3 protein. The D gene is left open where the match is weak. The size entry is marked missing in some rows and otherwise reads once, few, many or a size class.

>TRBJ2-5|NA|TRBV4-2|NA
TGTGCCAGCAGCCAAGCCTTCCTTATAGGGGGCCAAGAGACCCAGTACTTC
CASSQAFLIGGQETQYF
>TRBJ1-4|NA|TRBV7-2|few
TGTGCCAGCAGCTTAGTGGCCGGCCCGGGAGGACTGTTTTTT
CASSLVAGPGGLFF
>TRBJ2-3|NA|TRBV4-3|few
TGCGCCAGCAGCCAAGATTCCTCGGCGGCTTCCGCTCACCATACGCAGTATTTT
CASSQDSSAASAHHTQYF
>TRBJ2-1|TRBD2|TRBV7-2|NA
TGTGCCAGCAGCCTCAGTCCAGCGGGGGTCTACAATGAGCAGTTCTTC
CASSLSPAGVYNEQFF
>TRBJ1-5|NA|TRBV19|NA
TGTGCCAGTAGTATTGGCCAGGGTCATCAGCCCCAGCATTTT
CASSIGQGHQPQHF
>TRBJ2-1|TRBD1|TRBV27|NA
TGTGCCAGCAGTTTCCACAGGGGTGAGCAGTTCTTC
CASSFHRGEQFF
>TRBJ2-3|NA|TRBV10-3|NA
TGTGCCATCTCTTCGGAGGGGAGCCTCACAGATACGCAGTATTTT
CAISSEGSLTDTQYF
>TRBJ1-4|NA|TRBV30|few
TGTGCCTGGAGGTGGCATCGCGAAAAACTGTTTTTT
CAWRWHREKLFF
>TRBJ1-4|NA|TRBV28|NA
TGTGCCAGCAGTCGGGCAGGGCGGGAATCTAATGAAAAACTGTTTTTT
CASSRAGRESNEKLFF
>TRBJ2-7|NA|TRBV4-3|NA
TGCGCCAGCAGCCGGATACCCGGGAGTGTCTACGAGCAGTACTTC
CASSRIPGSVYEQYF
>TRBJ2-1|NA|TRBV13|few
TGTGCCAGCAGCTTCAGGCTCTCACGGGTGGCTAGCTATGGGGAGCAGTTCTTC
CASSFRLSRVASYGEQFF
>TRBJ2-1|NA|TRBV15|many
TGTGCCACCAGCAGTTTGCAGACTGCCGCGGGGGAGCAGTTCTTC
CATSSLQTAAGEQFF
>TRBJ2-1|TRBD2|TRBV23-1|NA
TGCGCCAGCAGCCGCCGAATGGGGGGAGGGCCCTTGGATGAGCAGTTCTTC
CASSRRMGGGPLDEQFF
>TRBJ2-3|TRBD2|TRBV15|few
TGTGCCACCAGCCGCCCCACTAGCGGAAGCACAGATACGCAGTATTTT
CATSRPTSGSTDTQYF
>TRBJ2-1|TRBD2|TRBV6-5|few
TGTGCCAGCCGGGTCGCGGGGGGGCAGGGCGAGCAGTTCTTC
CASRVAGGQGEQFF
>TRBJ1-5|TRBD1|TRBV7-2|NA
TGTGCCAGCAGCTACAGGGGGGATCAGCCCCAGCATTTT
CASSYRGDQPQHF
>TRBJ2-1|NA|TRBV5-1|few
TGCGCCAGCAGCTTGGGCCAGCCGGCGGATGAGCAGTTCTTC
CASSLGQPADEQFF
>TRBJ1-2|TRBD1|TRBV7-2|NA
TGTGCCAGCAGCTTAAGGGACAGGGGGCGAGGCTACACCTTC
CASSLRDRGRGYTF
>TRBJ2-2|NA|TRBV21-1|NA
TGTGCCAGCAGCATCGGAAGCAGGGGGGCCACCGGGGAGCTGTTTTTT
CASSIGSRGATGELFF
>TRBJ2-3|NA|TRBV4-3|few
TGCGCCAGCAGCCTGGGACTCCTCACAGATACGCAGTATTTT
CASSLGLLTDTQYF
>TRBJ2-4|NA|TRBV5-6|NA
TGTGCCAGCCTCCCCTATGGAGGGGGCCTGACCAAAAACATTCAGTACTTC
CASLPYGGGLTKNIQYF
>TRBJ1-2|NA|TRBV7-9|few
TGTGCCAGCAGCTTCTCACAGGGATCTTATGGCTACACCTTC
CASSFSQGSYGYTF
>TRBJ2-5|TRBD1|TRBV30|NA
TGTGCCTGGACCCAGGGGGATCAAGAGACCCAGTACTTC
CAWTQGDQETQYF
>TRBJ2-1|NA|TRBV4-1|NA
TGCGCCAGCAGCCATAGCCCAGGGCAGGTCGCTGAGCAGTTCTTC
CASSHSPGQVAEQFF
>TRBJ2-5|NA|TRBV7-9|few
TGTGCCAGCAGCTTGCGCTCCCAAGAGACCCAGTACTTC
CASSLRSQETQYF
>TRBJ1-2|TRBD1|TRBV6-6|NA
TGTGCCAGCAGCTTGGACAGGGTCGATACGGGCTACACCTTC
CASSLDRVDTGYTF